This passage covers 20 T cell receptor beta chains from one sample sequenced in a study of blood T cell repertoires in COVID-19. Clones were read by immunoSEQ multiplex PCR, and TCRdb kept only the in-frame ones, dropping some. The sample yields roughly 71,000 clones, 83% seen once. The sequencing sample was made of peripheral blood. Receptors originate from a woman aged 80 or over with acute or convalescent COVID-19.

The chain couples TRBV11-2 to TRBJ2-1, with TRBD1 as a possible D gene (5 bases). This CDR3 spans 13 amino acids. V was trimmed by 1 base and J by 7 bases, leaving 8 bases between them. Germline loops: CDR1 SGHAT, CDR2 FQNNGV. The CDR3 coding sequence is TGTGCCAGCAGCTTAGGAAGACAGAATGAGCAGTTCTTC. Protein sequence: CASSLGRQNEQFF.

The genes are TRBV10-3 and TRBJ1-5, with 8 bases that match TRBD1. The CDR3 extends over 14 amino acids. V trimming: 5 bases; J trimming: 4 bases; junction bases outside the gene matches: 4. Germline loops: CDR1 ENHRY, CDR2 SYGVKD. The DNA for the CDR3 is TGTGCCATCAGTTTGGACAGGGAGAATCAGCCCCAGCATTTT. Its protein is CAISLDRENQPQHF.

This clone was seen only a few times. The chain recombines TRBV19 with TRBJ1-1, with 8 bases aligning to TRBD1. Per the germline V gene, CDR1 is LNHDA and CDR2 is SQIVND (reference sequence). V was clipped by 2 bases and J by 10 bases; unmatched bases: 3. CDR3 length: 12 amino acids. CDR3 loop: CASSISTGAAFF. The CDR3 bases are TGTGCCAGTAGTATATCGACAGGGGCAGCTTTCTTT.

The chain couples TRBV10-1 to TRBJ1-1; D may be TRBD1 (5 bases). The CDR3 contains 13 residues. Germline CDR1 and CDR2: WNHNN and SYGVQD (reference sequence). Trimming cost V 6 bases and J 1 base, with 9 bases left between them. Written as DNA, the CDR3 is TGCGCCAGCAGCCCCGGACAGAACACTGAAGCTTTCTTT. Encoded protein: CASSPGQNTEAFF.

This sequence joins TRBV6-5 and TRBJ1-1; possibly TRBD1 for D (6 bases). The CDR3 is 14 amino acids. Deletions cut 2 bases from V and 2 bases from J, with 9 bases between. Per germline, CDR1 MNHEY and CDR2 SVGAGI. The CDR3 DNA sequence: TGTGCCAGCAGTTACGGGACATCCAACACTGAAGCTTTCTTT. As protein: CASSYGTSNTEAFF.

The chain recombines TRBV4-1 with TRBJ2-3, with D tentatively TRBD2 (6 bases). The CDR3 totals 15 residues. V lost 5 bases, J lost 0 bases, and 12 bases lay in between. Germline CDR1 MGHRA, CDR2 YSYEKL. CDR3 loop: CASSFRETSTDTQYF. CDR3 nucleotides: TGCGCCAGCAGCTTCCGGGAGACTAGCACAGATACGCAGTATTTT.

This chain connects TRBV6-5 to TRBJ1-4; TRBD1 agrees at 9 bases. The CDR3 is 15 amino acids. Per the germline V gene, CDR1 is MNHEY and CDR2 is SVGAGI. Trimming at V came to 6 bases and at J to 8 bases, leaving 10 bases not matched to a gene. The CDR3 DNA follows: TGTGCCAGCAGCCGCGGTGGGACAGGGAGGGAAAAACTGTTTTTT. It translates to CASSRGGTGREKLFF.

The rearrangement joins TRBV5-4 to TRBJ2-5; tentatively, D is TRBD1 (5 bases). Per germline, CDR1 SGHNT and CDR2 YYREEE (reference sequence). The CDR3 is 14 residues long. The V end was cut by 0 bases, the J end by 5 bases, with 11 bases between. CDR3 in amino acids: CASSLGGSSETQYF. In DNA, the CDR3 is TGTGCCAGCAGCTTGGGGGGCTCCTCGGAGACCCAGTACTTC.

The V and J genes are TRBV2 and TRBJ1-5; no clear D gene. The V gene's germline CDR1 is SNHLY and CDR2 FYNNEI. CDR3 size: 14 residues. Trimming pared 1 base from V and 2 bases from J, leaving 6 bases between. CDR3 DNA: TGTGCCAGCAGTGAAGGGGCTCGCAATCAGCCCCAGCATTTT. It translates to CASSEGARNQPQHF.

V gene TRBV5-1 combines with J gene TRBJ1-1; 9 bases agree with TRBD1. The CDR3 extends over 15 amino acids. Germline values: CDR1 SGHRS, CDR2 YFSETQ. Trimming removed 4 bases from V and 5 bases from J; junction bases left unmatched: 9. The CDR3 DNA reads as TGCGCCAGCAGCCCGGGACAGGGATATGGGACTGAAGCTTTCTTT. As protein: CASSPGQGYGTEAFF.

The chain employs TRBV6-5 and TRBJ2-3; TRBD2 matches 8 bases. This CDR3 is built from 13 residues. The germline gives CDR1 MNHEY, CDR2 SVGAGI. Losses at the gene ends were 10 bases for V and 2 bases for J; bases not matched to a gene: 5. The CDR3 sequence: CAISGRHTDTQYF. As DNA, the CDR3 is TGTGCCATCAGCGGGAGACACACAGATACGCAGTATTTT.

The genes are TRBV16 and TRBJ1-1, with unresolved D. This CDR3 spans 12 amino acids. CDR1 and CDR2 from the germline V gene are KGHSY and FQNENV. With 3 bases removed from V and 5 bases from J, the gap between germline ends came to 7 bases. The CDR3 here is CASSHGVTEAFF. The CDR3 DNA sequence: TGTGCCAGCAGCCACGGGGTAACTGAAGCTTTCTTT.

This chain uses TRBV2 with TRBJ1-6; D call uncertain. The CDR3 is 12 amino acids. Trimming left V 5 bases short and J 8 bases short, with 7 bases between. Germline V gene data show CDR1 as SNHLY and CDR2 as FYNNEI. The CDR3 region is CASSTEDSPLHF. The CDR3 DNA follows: TGTGCCAGCAGTACAGAAGATTCACCCCTCCACTTT.

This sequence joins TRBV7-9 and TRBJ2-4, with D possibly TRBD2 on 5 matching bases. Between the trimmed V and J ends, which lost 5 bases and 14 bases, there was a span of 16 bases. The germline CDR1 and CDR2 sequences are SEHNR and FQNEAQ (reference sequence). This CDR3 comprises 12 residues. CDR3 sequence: CASSAQLGSKYF. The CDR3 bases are TGTGCCAGCAGCGCGCAACTAGGCTCCAAGTACTTC.

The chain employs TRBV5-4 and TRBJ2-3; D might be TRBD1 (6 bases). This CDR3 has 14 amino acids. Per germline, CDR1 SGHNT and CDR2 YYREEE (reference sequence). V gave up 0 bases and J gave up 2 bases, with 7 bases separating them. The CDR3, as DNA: TGTGCCAGCAGCTTGGACAGGGCCACAGATACGCAGTATTTT. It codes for CASSLDRATDTQYF.

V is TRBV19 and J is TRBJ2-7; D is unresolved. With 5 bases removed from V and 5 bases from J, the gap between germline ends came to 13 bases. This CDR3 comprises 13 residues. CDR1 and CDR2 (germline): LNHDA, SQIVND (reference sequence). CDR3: CASSVAESHEQYF. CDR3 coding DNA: TGTGCCAGTAGTGTCGCTGAGAGCCACGAGCAGTACTTC.

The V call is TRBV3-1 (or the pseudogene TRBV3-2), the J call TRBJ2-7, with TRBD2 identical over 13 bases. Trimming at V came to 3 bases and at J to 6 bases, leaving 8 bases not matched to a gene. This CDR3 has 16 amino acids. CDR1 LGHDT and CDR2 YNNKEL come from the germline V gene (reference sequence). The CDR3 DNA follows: TGTGCCAGCAGCCAGCCGGGACTAGCGGGGTTATCCGAGCAGTACTTC. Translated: CASSQPGLAGLSEQYF.

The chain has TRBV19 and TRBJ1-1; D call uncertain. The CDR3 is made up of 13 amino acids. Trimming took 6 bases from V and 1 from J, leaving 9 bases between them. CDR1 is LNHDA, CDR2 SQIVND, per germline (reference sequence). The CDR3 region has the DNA TGTGCCAGTAGCCAGGACTGGAACACTGAAGCTTTCTTT. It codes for CASSQDWNTEAFF. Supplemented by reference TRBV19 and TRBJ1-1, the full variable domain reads DGGITQSPKYLFRKEGQNVTLSCEQNLNHDAMYWYRQDPGQGLRLIYYSQIVNDFQKGDIAEGYSVSREKKESFPLTVTSAQKNPTAFYLCASSQDWNTEAFFGQGTRLTVV.

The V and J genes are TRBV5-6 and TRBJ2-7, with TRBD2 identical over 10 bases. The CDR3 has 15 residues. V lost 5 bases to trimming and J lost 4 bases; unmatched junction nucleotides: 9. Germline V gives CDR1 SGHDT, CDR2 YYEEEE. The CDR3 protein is CASSSLAGALYEQYF. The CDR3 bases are TGTGCCAGCAGTAGCCTAGCGGGGGCCTTATACGAGCAGTACTTC.

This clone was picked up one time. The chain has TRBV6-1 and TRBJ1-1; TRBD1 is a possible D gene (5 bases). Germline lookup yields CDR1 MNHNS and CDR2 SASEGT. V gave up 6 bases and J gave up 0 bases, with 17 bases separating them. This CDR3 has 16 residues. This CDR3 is CASRETDSPMNTEAFF. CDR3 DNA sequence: TGTGCCAGCAGGGAAACCGACAGTCCCATGAACACTGAAGCTTTCTTT.